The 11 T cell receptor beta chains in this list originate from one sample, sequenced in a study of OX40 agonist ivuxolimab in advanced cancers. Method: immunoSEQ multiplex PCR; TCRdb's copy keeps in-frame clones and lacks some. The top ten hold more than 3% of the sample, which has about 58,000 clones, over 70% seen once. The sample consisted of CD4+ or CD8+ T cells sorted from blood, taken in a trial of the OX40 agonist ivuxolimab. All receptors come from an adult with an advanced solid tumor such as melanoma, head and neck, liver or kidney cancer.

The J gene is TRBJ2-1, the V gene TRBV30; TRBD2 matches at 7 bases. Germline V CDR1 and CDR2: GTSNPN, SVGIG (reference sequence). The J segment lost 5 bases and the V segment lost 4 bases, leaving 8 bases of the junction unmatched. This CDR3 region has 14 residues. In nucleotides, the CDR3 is TGTGCCTGGACGCTAAGCGGGGATCACAATGAGCAGTTCTTC. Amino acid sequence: CAWTLSGDHNEQFF.

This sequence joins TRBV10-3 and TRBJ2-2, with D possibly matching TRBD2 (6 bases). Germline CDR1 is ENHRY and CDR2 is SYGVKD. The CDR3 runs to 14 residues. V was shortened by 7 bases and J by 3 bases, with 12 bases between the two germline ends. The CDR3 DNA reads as TGTGCCATCACAAGGACTATAGACACCGGGGAGCTGTTTTTT. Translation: CAITRTIDTGELFF.

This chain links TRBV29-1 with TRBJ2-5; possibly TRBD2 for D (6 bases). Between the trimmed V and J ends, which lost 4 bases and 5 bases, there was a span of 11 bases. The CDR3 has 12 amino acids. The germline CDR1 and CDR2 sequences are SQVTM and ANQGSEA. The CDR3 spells CSVVGDFETQYF. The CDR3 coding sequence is TGCAGCGTTGTGGGGGACTTCGAGACCCAGTACTTC.

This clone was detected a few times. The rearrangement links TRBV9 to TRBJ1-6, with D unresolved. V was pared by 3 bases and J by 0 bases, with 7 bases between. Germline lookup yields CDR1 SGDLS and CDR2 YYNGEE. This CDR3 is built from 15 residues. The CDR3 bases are TGTGCCAGCAGCGGATTCGACTCCTATAATTCACCCCTCCACTTT. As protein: CASSGFDSYNSPLHF.

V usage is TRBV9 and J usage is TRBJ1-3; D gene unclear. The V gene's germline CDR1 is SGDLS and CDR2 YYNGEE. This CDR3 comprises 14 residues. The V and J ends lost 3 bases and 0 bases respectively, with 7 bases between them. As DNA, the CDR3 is TGTGCCAGCAGCGGGAGGGACTCTGGAAACACCATATATTTT. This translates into CASSGRDSGNTIYF.

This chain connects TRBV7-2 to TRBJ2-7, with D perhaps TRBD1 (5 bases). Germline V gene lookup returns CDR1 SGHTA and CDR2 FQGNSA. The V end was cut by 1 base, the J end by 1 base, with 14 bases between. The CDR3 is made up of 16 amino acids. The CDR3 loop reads CASSLVGAGPSYEQYF. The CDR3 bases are TGTGCCAGCAGCTTAGTTGGGGCAGGGCCTTCCTACGAGCAGTACTTC.

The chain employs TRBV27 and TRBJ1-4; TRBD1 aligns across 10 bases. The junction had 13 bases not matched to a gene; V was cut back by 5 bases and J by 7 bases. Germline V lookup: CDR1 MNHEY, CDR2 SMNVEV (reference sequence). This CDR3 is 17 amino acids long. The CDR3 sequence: CASSRGYPGTGVEKLFF. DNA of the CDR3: TGTGCCAGCAGTCGAGGATACCCCGGGACAGGGGTTGAAAAACTGTTTTTT.

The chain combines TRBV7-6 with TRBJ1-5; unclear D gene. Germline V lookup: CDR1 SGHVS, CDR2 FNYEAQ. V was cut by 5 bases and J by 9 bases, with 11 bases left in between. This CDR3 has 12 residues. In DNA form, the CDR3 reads TGTGCCAGCAGCGACGGATGGGGGCCCCAGCATTTT. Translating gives CASSDGWGPQHF.

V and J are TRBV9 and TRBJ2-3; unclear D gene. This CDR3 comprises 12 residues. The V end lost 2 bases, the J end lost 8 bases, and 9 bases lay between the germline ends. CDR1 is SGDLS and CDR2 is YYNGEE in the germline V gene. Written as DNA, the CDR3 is TGTGCCAGCAGCGTCCTTTGGGGTACGCAGTATTTT. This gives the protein CASSVLWGTQYF. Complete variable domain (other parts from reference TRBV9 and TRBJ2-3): DSGVTQTPKHLITATGQRVTLRCSPRSGDLSVYWYQQSLDQGLQFLIQYYNGEERAKGNILERFSAQQFPDLHSELNLSSLELGDSALYFCASSVLWGTQYFGPGTRLTVL.

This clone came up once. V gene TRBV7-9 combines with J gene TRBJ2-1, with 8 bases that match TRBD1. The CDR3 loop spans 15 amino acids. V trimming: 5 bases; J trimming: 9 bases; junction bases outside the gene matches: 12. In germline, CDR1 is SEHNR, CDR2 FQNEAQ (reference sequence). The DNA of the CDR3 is TGTGCCAGCAGCAGCAGGGGGCTTACGGAACGTGAGCAGTTCTTC. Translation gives CASSSRGLTEREQFF.

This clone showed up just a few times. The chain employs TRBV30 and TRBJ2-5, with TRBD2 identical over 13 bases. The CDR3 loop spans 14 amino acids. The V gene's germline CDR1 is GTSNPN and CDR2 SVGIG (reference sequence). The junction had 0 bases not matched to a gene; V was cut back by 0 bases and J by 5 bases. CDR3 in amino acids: CAWSVLAGGETQYF. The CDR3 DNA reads TGTGCCTGGAGTGTACTAGCGGGAGGGGAGACCCAGTACTTC.